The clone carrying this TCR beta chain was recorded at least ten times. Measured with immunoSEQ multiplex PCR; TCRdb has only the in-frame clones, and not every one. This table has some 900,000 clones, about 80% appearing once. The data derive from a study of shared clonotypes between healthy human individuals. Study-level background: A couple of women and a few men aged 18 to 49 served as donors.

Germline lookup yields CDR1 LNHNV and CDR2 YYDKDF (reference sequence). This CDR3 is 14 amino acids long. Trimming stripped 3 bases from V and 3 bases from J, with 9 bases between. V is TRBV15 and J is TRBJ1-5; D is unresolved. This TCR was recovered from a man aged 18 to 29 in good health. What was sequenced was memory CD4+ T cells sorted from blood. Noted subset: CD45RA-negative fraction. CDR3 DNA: TGTGCCACCAGCAGGGAATATTTCAATCAGCCCCAGCATTTT. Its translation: CATSREYFNQPQHF. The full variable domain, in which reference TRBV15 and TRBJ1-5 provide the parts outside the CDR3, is DAMVIQNPRYQVTQFGKPVTLSCSQTLNHNVMYWYQQKSSQAPKLLFHYYDKDFNNEADTPDNFQSRRPNTSFCFLDIRSPGLGDTAMYLCATSREYFNQPQHFGDGTRLSIL.